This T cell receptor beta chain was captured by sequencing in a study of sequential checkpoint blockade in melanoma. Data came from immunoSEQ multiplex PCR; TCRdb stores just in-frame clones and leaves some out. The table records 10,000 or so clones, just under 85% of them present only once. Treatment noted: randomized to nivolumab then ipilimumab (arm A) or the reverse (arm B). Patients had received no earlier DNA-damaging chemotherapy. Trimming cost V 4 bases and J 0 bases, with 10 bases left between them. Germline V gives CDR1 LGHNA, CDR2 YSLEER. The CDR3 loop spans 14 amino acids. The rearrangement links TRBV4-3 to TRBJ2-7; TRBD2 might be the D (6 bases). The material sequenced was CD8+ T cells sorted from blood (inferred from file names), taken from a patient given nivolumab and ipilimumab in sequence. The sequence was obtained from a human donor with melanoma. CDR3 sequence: CASSPGLGSYEQYF. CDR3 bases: TGCGCCAGCAGCCCGGGACTGGGCTCCTACGAGCAGTACTTC.